Listed below are T cell receptor beta chains from one sample, sequenced in a study of identifying expanded T cells in peripheral blood. The method was immunoSEQ multiplex PCR; TCRdb's version includes in-frame clones alone and lacks a portion of them. The table shows 83,000 or so clones, with almost 90% occurring only once. Material for sequencing was blood. These receptors came from a person aged 18-70 years in good health. The conserved cysteine and the conserved F or W are not part of the CDR3 here. Each record gives: J gene, V gene, CDR3 protein.

j_gene: TRBJ1-5
v_gene: TRBV30
CDR3aa: AWSSSNQPQH

j_gene: TRBJ2-3
v_gene: TRBV10-2
CDR3aa: ASSESRLAGGDTQY

j_gene: TRBJ2-5
v_gene: TRBV7-3
CDR3aa: ASSSSGGETQY

j_gene: TRBJ1-1
v_gene: TRBV2
CDR3aa: ASSDAAGIMNTEAF

j_gene: TRBJ2-7
v_gene: TRBV15
CDR3aa: ATSRGGQGSYEQY

j_gene: TRBJ2-7
v_gene: TRBV4-1
CDR3aa: ASSQDSSGTGGYEQY

j_gene: TRBJ1-1
v_gene: TRBV6-5
CDR3aa: ASSPYSLRTEAF

j_gene: TRBJ2-1
v_gene: TRBV12-5
CDR3aa: ASGLQAGADITEQF

j_gene: TRBJ2-1
v_gene: TRBV6-6
CDR3aa: ASSYSWGNEQF

j_gene: TRBJ2-7
v_gene: TRBV28
CDR3aa: ASRTPGGYEQY

j_gene: TRBJ2-1
v_gene: TRBV6-4
CDR3aa: ASSEGQGYNEQF

j_gene: TRBJ1-4
v_gene: TRBV5-6
CDR3aa: ASSSQGGLSANEKLF

j_gene: TRBJ2-2
v_gene: TRBV11-1
CDR3aa: ASSKVGREVELF

j_gene: TRBJ2-7
v_gene: TRBV6-1
CDR3aa: ASRLTGGDEQY

j_gene: TRBJ2-5
v_gene: TRBV5-1
CDR3aa: ASSFRGDNQETQY

j_gene: TRBJ2-2
v_gene: TRBV11-2
CDR3aa: ASSSIRNRGRTGELF

j_gene: TRBJ2-7
v_gene: TRBV2
CDR3aa: ASSVVQGPYEQY

j_gene: TRBJ1-1
v_gene: TRBV15
CDR3aa: ATSRETDGNTEAF

j_gene: TRBJ1-1
v_gene: TRBV5-1
CDR3aa: ASSEAGATEAF

j_gene: TRBJ2-7
v_gene: TRBV23-1
CDR3aa: AKWFGTGGKRYEQY

j_gene: TRBJ2-7
v_gene: TRBV19
CDR3aa: ASSITKSYEQY

j_gene: TRBJ1-5
v_gene: TRBV5-6
CDR3aa: ASSQNRGDGGQPQH

j_gene: TRBJ2-1
v_gene: TRBV28
CDR3aa: ASRGLENEQF

j_gene: TRBJ2-5
v_gene: TRBV20-1
CDR3aa: SASGRETQY

j_gene: TRBJ1-2
v_gene: TRBV7-9
CDR3aa: ASSLADRALYGYT

j_gene: TRBJ2-1
v_gene: TRBV30
CDR3aa: AWSVFGGGASEQF

j_gene: TRBJ1-1
v_gene: TRBV7-3
CDR3aa: ASSQNSGDTEAF

j_gene: TRBJ2-3
v_gene: TRBV18
CDR3aa: ASSLQRGVTDTQY

j_gene: TRBJ2-1
v_gene: TRBV6-4
CDR3aa: ASSDSGVGEQF

j_gene: TRBJ1-5
v_gene: TRBV19
CDR3aa: ASSIRDRGNQPQH